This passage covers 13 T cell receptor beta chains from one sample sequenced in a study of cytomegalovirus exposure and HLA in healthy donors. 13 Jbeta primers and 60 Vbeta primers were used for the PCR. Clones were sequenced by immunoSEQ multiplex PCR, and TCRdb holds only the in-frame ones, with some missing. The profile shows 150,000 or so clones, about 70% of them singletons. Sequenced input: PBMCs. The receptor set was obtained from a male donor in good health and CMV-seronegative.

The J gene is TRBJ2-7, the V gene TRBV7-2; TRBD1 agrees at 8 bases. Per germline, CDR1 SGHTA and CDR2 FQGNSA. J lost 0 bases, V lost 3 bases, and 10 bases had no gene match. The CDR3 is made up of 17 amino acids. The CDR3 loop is CASSFRADRGRSYEQYF. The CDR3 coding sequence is TGTGCCAGCAGCTTTCGGGCCGACAGGGGACGCTCCTACGAGCAGTACTTC.

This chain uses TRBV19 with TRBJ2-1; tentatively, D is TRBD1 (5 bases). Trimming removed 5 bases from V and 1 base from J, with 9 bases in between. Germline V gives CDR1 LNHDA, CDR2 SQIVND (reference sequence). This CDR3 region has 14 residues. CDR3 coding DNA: TGTGCCAGTAGTTTCCAGGGTTCCTACAATGAGCAGTTCTTC. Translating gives CASSFQGSYNEQFF.

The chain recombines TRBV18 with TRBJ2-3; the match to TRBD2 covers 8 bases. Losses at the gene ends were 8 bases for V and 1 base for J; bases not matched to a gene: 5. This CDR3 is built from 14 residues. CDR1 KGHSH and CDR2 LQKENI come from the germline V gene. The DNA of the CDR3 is TGTGCCAGCGCCGGGGGGGGACGCACAGATACGCAGTATTTT. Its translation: CASAGGGRTDTQYF.

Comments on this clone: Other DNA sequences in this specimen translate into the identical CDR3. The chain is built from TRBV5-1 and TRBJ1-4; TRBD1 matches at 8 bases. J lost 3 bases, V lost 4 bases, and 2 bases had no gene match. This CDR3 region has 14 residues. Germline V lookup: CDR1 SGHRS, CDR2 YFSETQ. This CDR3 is CASSRTGSNEKLFF. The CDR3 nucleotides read TGCGCCAGCAGCCGGACAGGGTCTAATGAAAAACTGTTTTTT. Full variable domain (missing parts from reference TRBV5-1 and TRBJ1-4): KAGVTQTPRYLIKTRGQQVTLSCSPISGHRSVSWYQQTPGQGLQFLFEYFSETQRNKGNFPGRFSGRQFSNSRSEMNVSTLELGDSALYLCASSRTGSNEKLFFGSGTQLSVL.

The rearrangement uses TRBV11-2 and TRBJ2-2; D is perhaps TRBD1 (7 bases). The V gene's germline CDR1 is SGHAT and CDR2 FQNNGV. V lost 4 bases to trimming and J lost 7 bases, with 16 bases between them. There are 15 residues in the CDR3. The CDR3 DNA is TGTGCCAGCAGCTCCCCCCAGGGGGGCGGCGGGGAGCTGTTTTTT. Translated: CASSSPQGGGGELFF.

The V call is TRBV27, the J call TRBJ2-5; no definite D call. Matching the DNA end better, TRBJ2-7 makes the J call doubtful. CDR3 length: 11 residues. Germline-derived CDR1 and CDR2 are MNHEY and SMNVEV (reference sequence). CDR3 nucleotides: TGTGCCAGCAGTTCCCCTTCCGAGCAGTACTTC. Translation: CASSSPSEQYF.

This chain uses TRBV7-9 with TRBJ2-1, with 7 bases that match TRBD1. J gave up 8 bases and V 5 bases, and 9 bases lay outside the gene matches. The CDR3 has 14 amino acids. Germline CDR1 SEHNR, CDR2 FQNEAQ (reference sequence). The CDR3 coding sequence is TGTGCCAGCAGCCTAATGACAGGGAACGATGAGCAGTTCTTC. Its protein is CASSLMTGNDEQFF.

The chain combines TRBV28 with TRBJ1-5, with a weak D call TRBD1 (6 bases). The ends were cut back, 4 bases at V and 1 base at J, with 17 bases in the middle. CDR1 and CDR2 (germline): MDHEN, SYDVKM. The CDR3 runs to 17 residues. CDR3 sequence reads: CASSSPRTEASNQPQHF. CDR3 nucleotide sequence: TGTGCCAGCAGTTCTCCACGGACAGAAGCGAGCAATCAGCCCCAGCATTTT. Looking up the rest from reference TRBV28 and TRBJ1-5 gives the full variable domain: DVKVTQSSRYLVKRTGEKVFLECVQDMDHENMFWYRQDPGLGLRLIYFSYDVKMKEKGDIPEGYSVSREKKERFSLILESASTNQTSMYLCASSSPRTEASNQPQHFGDGTRLSIL.

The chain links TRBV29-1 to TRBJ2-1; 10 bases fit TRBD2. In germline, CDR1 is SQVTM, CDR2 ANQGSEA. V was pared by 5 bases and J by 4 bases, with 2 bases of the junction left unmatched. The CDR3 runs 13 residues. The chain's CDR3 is CSVSGGAYNEQFF. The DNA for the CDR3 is TGCAGCGTTAGCGGGGGGGCTTACAATGAGCAGTTCTTC.

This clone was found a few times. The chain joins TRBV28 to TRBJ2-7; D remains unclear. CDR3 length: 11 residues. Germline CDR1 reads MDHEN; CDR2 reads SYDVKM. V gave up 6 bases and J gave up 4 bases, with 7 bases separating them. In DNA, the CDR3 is TGTGCCAGCAGCTCCCCGTACGAGCAGTACTTC. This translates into CASSSPYEQYF.

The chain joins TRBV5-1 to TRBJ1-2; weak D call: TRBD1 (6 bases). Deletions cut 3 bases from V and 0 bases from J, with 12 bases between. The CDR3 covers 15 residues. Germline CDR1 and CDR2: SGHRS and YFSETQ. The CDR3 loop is CASSSQDRANYGYTF. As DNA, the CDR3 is TGCGCCAGCAGCTCACAGGACAGAGCTAACTATGGCTACACCTTC.

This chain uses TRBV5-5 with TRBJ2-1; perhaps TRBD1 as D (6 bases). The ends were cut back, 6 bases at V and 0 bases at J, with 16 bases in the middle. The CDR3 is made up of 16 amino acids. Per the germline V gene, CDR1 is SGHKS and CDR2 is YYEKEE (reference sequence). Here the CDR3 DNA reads TGTGCCAGCAAAATAGGACAGCCCAGCTCCTACAATGAGCAGTTCTTC. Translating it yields CASKIGQPSSYNEQFF.

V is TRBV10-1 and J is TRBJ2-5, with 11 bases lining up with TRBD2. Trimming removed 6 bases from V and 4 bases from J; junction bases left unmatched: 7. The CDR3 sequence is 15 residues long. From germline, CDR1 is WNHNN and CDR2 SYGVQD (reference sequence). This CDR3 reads CASSIAGGLRETQYF. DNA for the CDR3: TGCGCCAGCAGCATAGCGGGGGGGCTACGAGAGACCCAGTACTTC.